Given below is one T cell receptor beta chain in context. Its antigen is unidentified. Germline lookup yields CDR1 KGHDR and CDR2 SFDVKD. The V end lost 6 bases, the J end lost 10 bases, and 20 bases lay between the germline ends. CDR3 length: 14 amino acids. The data stem from a study of T-cell memory formation after mild COVID-19. Study results and caveats: Pre-infection memory already had some responding clones, implying cross-reactive memory joined. Day 15 to 85 contracting clones showed balanced CD4/CD8; day 15 to 37 expanders favored CD4+. Mostly located in CM and EM were contracting CD4+ clones, with contracting CD8+ clones located in EMRA.

UMIs and sample barcodes were carried by the TCR alpha and TCR beta cDNA libraries that 5'RACE produced using constant-segment primers. Via MiXCR, TCRdb re-called the 5' RACE reads, giving one row per CDR3 protein. The sample has approximately 400,000 distinct CDR3 sequences; about 20% are singletons. V usage is TRBV24-1 and J usage is TRBJ1-1, with D uncertain. Sequenced input: PBMCs or a T cell subset sorted from them (not recorded which). This TCR was recovered from a young man who had mild COVID-19 (a few samples of this study predate the infection). Cell type and time point are not known. The CDR3 here is CATSPRHGARGAFF. In DNA, the CDR3 is TGTGCCACCAGTCCCCGTCACGGTGCCCGTGGAGCTTTCTTT.